Below are 20 T cell receptor beta chains sequenced from a single sample in a study of T cells in Graves' hyperthyroidism and ophthalmopathy. Amplification yielded TCR beta CDR3 regions, with RNA transcripts as the source. The TCR CDR3 was amplified in a first-round RT-PCR using the HTBI primer set. TCRdb reprocessed the multiplex PCR reads with MiXCR, giving one entry per CDR3 protein. The table shows about 600,000 distinct CDR3 sequences, with 15% to 20% occurring only once. The specimen sequenced was blood. The source is a woman in her thirties or forties with Graves' ophthalmopathy.

The table lists this clonotype with many counts. The V call is TRBV3-1, the J call TRBJ1-1; D gene unclear. Germline CDR1 and CDR2: LGHDT and YNNKEL (reference sequence). V lost 4 bases to trimming and J lost 4 bases, with 13 bases between them. The CDR3 runs to 14 residues. CDR3 amino acids: CASSPSGRPTEAFF. The CDR3 DNA reads as TGTGCCAGCAGCCCCTCGGGGAGGCCCACTGAAGCTTTCTTT.

This clonotype was counted many times. V and J are TRBV11-2 and TRBJ2-1, with 7 bases aligning to TRBD2. Germline V lookup: CDR1 SGHAT, CDR2 FQNNGV. The CDR3 extends over 13 amino acids. V gave up 2 bases and J gave up 12 bases; unmatched junction bases: 7. The CDR3 spells CASSLRESGGQFF. The DNA for the CDR3 is TGTGCCAGCAGCTTACGGGAATCGGGAGGGCAGTTCTTC.

Many counts were recorded for this clonotype. This chain uses TRBV6-1 with TRBJ1-2; the match to TRBD1 covers 7 bases. The CDR3 spans 14 residues. From germline, CDR1 is MNHNS and CDR2 SASEGT. V trimming: 5 bases; J trimming: 6 bases; junction bases outside the gene matches: 9. The CDR3 coding sequence is TGTGCCAGCAGTTCGATCCTACAGGGGAATGGCTACACCTTC. As protein: CASSSILQGNGYTF.

This clonotype was recorded at least ten times. The chain joins TRBV27 to TRBJ2-7, with D perhaps matching TRBD1 (6 bases). Trimming pared 6 bases from V and 2 bases from J, leaving 17 bases between. The CDR3 has 15 amino acids. Germline loops: CDR1 MNHEY, CDR2 SMNVEV (reference sequence). The CDR3 DNA sequence: TGTGCCAGCAGCCCATCCGGGACACCCCCCTACGAGCAGTACTTC. Protein product: CASSPSGTPPYEQYF.

This clonotype was recorded at least ten times. This chain uses TRBV5-1 with TRBJ2-2; the match to TRBD2 covers 9 bases. The CDR3 runs to 16 residues. J gave up 5 bases and V 0 bases, and 5 bases lay outside the gene matches. Germline CDR1 reads SGHRS; CDR2 reads YFSETQ. The CDR3 reads CASSLDSGSLTGELFF. The DNA for the CDR3 is TGCGCCAGCAGCTTGGATAGCGGGAGCTTAACCGGGGAGCTGTTTTTT.

This clonotype was counted ten times or more. The chain links TRBV20-1 to TRBJ1-3; 7 nucleotides match TRBD1. The CDR3 is made up of 15 amino acids. Germline V gene data show CDR1 as DFQATT and CDR2 as SNEGSKA (reference sequence). V shed 3 bases, J shed 4 bases, and the junction held 9 bases outside the gene matches. This CDR3 reads CSARAGDREGNTIYF. As DNA, the CDR3 is TGCAGTGCTAGGGCGGGTGACAGGGAGGGAAACACCATATATTTT.

This clonotype was recorded at least ten times. The chain links TRBV20-1 to TRBJ2-3; D possibly corresponds to TRBD2 (6 bases). This CDR3 has 15 residues. Germline CDR1 reads DFQATT; CDR2 reads SNEGSKA (reference sequence). V was cut by 1 base and J by 6 bases, with 17 bases left in between. CDR3: CSARVAEFGSDTQYF. The CDR3 nucleotides are TGCAGTGCTAGAGTAGCGGAGTTCGGTTCGGATACGCAGTATTTT.

This clonotype has at least ten counts. The rearrangement joins TRBV18 to TRBJ2-3, with 7 bases that match TRBD1. Germline values: CDR1 KGHSH, CDR2 LQKENI. With V trimmed by 5 bases and J by 3 bases, 8 bases remained unmatched. The CDR3 runs 15 residues. The CDR3 DNA reads as TGTGCCAGCTCATCCACAGGGGCTGGAACAGATACGCAGTATTTT. It yields the protein CASSSTGAGTDTQYF.

The V gene is TRBV27, the J gene TRBJ1-5; TRBD1 is a possible D gene (5 bases). Germline values: CDR1 MNHEY, CDR2 SMNVEV (reference sequence). The V end was cut by 5 bases, the J end by 6 bases, with 17 bases between. The CDR3 extends over 15 amino acids. CDR3: CASSPGGVTPQPQHF. The CDR3 bases are TGTGCCAGCAGTCCCGGAGGGGTAACCCCTCAGCCCCAGCATTTT.

This clonotype was detected ten times or more. The chain joins TRBV7-8 to TRBJ1-1; the match to TRBD1 covers 9 bases. Germline CDR1 SGHVS, CDR2 FQNEAQ. CDR3 length equals 17 residues. Unmatched junction bases numbered 5, after V lost 0 bases and J lost 0 bases. The CDR3 DNA sequence: TGTGCCAGCAGCTTAGCAGGGACAGGGTCGGTGAACACTGAAGCTTTCTTT. Its translation: CASSLAGTGSVNTEAFF.

The V and J genes are TRBV14 and TRBJ2-5; 7 bases map to TRBD1. Germline V CDR1 and CDR2: SGHDN, FVKESK. The J segment lost 4 bases and the V segment lost 2 bases, leaving 13 bases of the junction unmatched. The CDR3 has 17 residues. CDR3 nucleotide sequence: TGTGCCAGCAGCCAAAACCGCCAGAGGGGGCTTGGAGAGACCCAGTACTTC. This codes for CASSQNRQRGLGETQYF.

This clonotype was seen a handful of times. V is TRBV5-1 and J is TRBJ1-6, with TRBD1 matching 7 bases. The germline CDR1 and CDR2 sequences are SGHRS and YFSETQ. This CDR3 is built from 15 residues. V trimming: 0 bases; J trimming: 9 bases; junction bases outside the gene matches: 6. The CDR3 region has the DNA TGCGCCAGCAGCTTGGACACAGGGGTGGCTTCACCCCTCCACTTT. This codes for CASSLDTGVASPLHF.

The chain has TRBV19 and TRBJ1-1; D is uncertain. Germline lookup yields CDR1 LNHDA and CDR2 SQIVND (reference sequence). V lost 5 bases, J lost 2 bases, and 9 bases lay in between. The CDR3 contains 13 residues. The CDR3 loop is CASSHYTNTEAFF. DNA of the CDR3: TGTGCCAGTAGTCATTACACCAACACTGAAGCTTTCTTT.

A few counts support this clonotype. The J gene is TRBJ2-3, the V gene TRBV5-6; no firm D call. Germline values: CDR1 SGHDT, CDR2 YYEEEE. CDR3 length equals 14 residues. The V end lost 0 bases, the J end lost 5 bases, and 10 bases lay between the germline ends. Written as DNA, the CDR3 is TGTGCCAGCAGCTTGGGAAGACACCGAGATACGCAGTATTTT. This encodes CASSLGRHRDTQYF. The entire variable domain, with the rest obtained from reference TRBV5-6 and TRBJ2-3, is as follows: DAGVTQSPTHLIKTRGQQVTLRCSPKSGHDTVSWYQQALGQGPQFIFQYYEEEERQRGNFPDRFSGHQFPNYSSELNVNALLLGDSALYLCASSLGRHRDTQYFGPGTRLTVL.

This clonotype came up a few times. The chain couples TRBV20-1 to TRBJ1-3, with 7 nucleotides matching TRBD1. Germline loops: CDR1 DFQATT, CDR2 SNEGSKA (reference sequence). There are 12 residues in the CDR3. The CDR3 spells CSDDRDGNTIYF. DNA for the CDR3: TGCAGCGATGACAGGGACGGAAACACCATATATTTT.

This chain joins TRBV30 and TRBJ2-3; 11 positions agree with TRBD1. Germline V gives CDR1 GTSNPN, CDR2 SVGIG (reference sequence). The CDR3 length is 13 residues. Losses at the gene ends were 1 base for V and 6 bases for J; bases not matched to a gene: 0. The CDR3 loop reads CAWSGTGGDTQYF. Written as DNA, the CDR3 is TGTGCCTGGAGTGGGACAGGGGGCGATACGCAGTATTTT.

This clonotype occurred many times. V and J are TRBV2 and TRBJ2-3; 11 nucleotides line up with TRBD1. The CDR3 is 18 amino acids. V dropped 3 bases and J dropped 4; count of bases not matched to a gene: 12. The V gene's germline CDR1 is SNHLY and CDR2 FYNNEI. The CDR3 protein is CASSEGPTRDRGADTQYF. CDR3 nucleotides: TGTGCCAGCAGTGAGGGCCCGACCCGGGACAGGGGGGCAGATACGCAGTATTTT.

The table lists this clonotype with many counts. J is TRBJ2-5 and V is TRBV28, with TRBD2 matching 8 bases. The length of the CDR3 is 15 residues. Germline-derived CDR1 and CDR2 are MDHEN and SYDVKM. Germline trimming cut 3 bases from V and 4 bases from J; bases unmatched to any gene: 7. This CDR3 is CASSFRGGFRETQYF. The CDR3 nucleotides read TGTGCCAGCAGTTTCCGGGGGGGGTTTAGAGAGACCCAGTACTTC. Together with reference TRBV28 and TRBJ2-5, the CDR3 gives the full variable domain: DVKVTQSSRYLVKRTGEKVFLECVQDMDHENMFWYRQDPGLGLRLIYFSYDVKMKEKGDIPEGYSVSREKKERFSLILESASTNQTSMYLCASSFRGGFRETQYFGPGTRLLVL.

The chain employs TRBV4-2 and TRBJ2-7, with D possibly being TRBD2 (5 bases). The CDR3 runs 14 residues. V lost 4 bases and J lost 7, with 17 bases in between. CDR1 is LGHNA and CDR2 is YNFKEQ in the germline V gene. CDR3 sequence: CASSPTSGRDEQYF. The CDR3 DNA reads TGTGCCAGCAGCCCCACTAGTGGAAGGGATGAGCAGTACTTC.

This clonotype was counted ten times or more. CDR3 region: CASSVTAFSTDTQYF. CDR3 coding DNA: TGCGCCAGCAGCGTTACAGCATTTAGCACAGATACGCAGTATTTT. V usage is TRBV5-1 and J usage is TRBJ2-3; D is unclear. The germline V and J ends were trimmed by 4 bases and 0 bases, with 12 bases remaining between them. CDR1 is SGHRS, CDR2 YFSETQ, per germline. The CDR3 runs 15 residues.